The 21 T cell receptor beta chains in this list originate from one sample, sequenced in a study of technical replicates of blood from a few donors. Assay used: immunoSEQ multiplex PCR; TCRdb lists only in-frame clones, some missing. The sample holds 50,000 to 65,000 clones, nearly 95% seen once. Sequencing was performed on PBMCs. The receptors here all came from a human donor in good health. Some clones in this sample may be carry-over from other donors' samples.

V usage is TRBV5-4 and J usage is TRBJ1-1; perhaps TRBD1 as D (6 bases). The CDR3 spans 14 residues. Germline-derived CDR1 and CDR2 are SGHNT and YYREEE (reference sequence). Deletions cut 0 bases from V and 4 bases from J, with 10 bases between. CDR3 sequence (DNA): TGTGCCAGCAGCTTGGAGCAGGGGAGCACTGAAGCTTTCTTT. Protein sequence: CASSLEQGSTEAFF. The full variable domain, with the rest looked up from reference TRBV5-4 and TRBJ1-1, is ETGVTQSPTHLIKTRGQQVTLRCSSQSGHNTVSWYQQALGQGPQFIFQYYREEENGRGNFPPRFSGLQFPNYSSELNVNALELDDSALYLCASSLEQGSTEAFFGQGTRLTVV.

The chain couples TRBV4-2 to TRBJ2-3, with 8 nucleotides matching TRBD2. CDR1 LGHNA and CDR2 YNFKEQ come from the germline V gene. The CDR3 totals 16 residues. J gave up 5 bases and V 1 base, and 8 bases lay outside the gene matches. CDR3 coding DNA: TGTGCCAGCAGCCAAGTTTCAGCGGGAGCCGGAGATACGCAGTATTTT. Protein product: CASSQVSAGAGDTQYF.

The rearrangement uses TRBV4-1 and TRBJ2-7; 7 bases line up with TRBD2. The CDR3 sequence is 13 residues long. CDR1 and CDR2 (germline): MGHRA, YSYEKL. The junction had 7 bases not matched to a gene; V was cut back by 5 bases and J by 6 bases. For the CDR3, the DNA is TGCGCCAGCAGCGAAAGCCCGGGGGGCGAGCAGTACTTC. Translation gives CASSESPGGEQYF.

The gene calls are TRBV5-5 and TRBJ1-1; D may be TRBD1 (5 bases). Germline CDR1 and CDR2: SGHKS and YYEKEE (reference sequence). The CDR3 runs to 14 residues. V lost 0 bases and J 7 bases, leaving 13 bases between the germline ends. DNA for the CDR3: TGTGCCAGCAGCTTGGCCCAGGGTTTAGGTGAAGCTTTCTTT. It translates to CASSLAQGLGEAFF.

The chain is built from TRBV6-5 and TRBJ1-5, with D possibly matching TRBD1 (6 bases). The CDR3 sequence is 14 residues long. Germline V CDR1 and CDR2: MNHEY, SVGAGI. Trimming stripped 6 bases from V and 3 bases from J, with 12 bases between. CDR3 loop: CASSHDRFNQPQHF. The CDR3 nucleotides are TGTGCCAGCAGCCACGACAGGTTCAATCAGCCCCAGCATTTT.

V gene TRBV6-1 combines with J gene TRBJ1-4; D is possibly TRBD1 (6 bases). The V end was cut by 7 bases, the J end by 10 bases, with 19 bases between. Germline V gives CDR1 MNHNS, CDR2 SASEGT. This CDR3 contains 14 residues. CDR3 sequence (DNA): TGTGCCAGCAACGGGGGGCGCGAACGGAGAAAACTGTTTTTT. As protein: CASNGGRERRKLFF.

The genes are TRBV5-4 and TRBJ2-6; D is unresolved. V gave up 3 bases and J gave up 4 bases, with 5 bases separating them. In germline, CDR1 is SGHNT, CDR2 YYREEE (reference sequence). The length of the CDR3 is 13 residues. CDR3 region: CASSSGGANVLTF. The CDR3 DNA sequence: TGTGCCAGCAGCTCAGGCGGGGCCAACGTCCTGACTTTC.

The J gene is TRBJ2-3, the V gene TRBV7-9; the D gene is possibly TRBD1 (5 bases). Trimming took off 2 bases at V and 6 bases at J, with 12 bases between the two ends. Germline loops: CDR1 SEHNR, CDR2 FQNEAQ (reference sequence). This CDR3 has 14 residues. This CDR3 is CASSLTGRPDTQYF. The CDR3 nucleotides are TGTGCCAGCAGCTTAACAGGCAGACCGGATACGCAGTATTTT.

V gene TRBV29-1 combines with J gene TRBJ1-4; 7 positions match TRBD1. The germline V gene has CDR1 SQVTM and CDR2 ANQGSEA. CDR3 length: 12 residues. Trimming cost V 1 base and J 7 bases; bases outside gene matches: 0. Written as DNA, the CDR3 is TGCAGCGTTGAAGCAGGGGGTGAAAAACTGTTTTTT. Translating it yields CSVEAGGEKLFF. Based on the CDR3 plus reference TRBV29-1 and TRBJ1-4, the full variable domain is SAVISQKPSRDICQRGTSLTIQCQVDSQVTMMFWYRQQPGQSLTLIATANQGSEATYESGFVIDKFPISRPNLTFSTLTVSNMSPEDSSIYLCSVEAGGEKLFFGSGTQLSVL.

The chain joins TRBV2 to TRBJ2-4; TRBD1 matches 8 bases. The CDR3 loop spans 14 amino acids. V trimming: 10 bases; J trimming: 0 bases; junction bases outside the gene matches: 5. The V gene's germline CDR1 is SNHLY and CDR2 FYNNEI. DNA for the CDR3: TGTGCCACCAGACAGGGGTTAGCCAAAAACATTCAGTACTTC. Translation: CATRQGLAKNIQYF.

The DNA for the CDR3 is TGTGCCAGCAGCTTAGTCCTAATCGGGGGTTCTGGAAACACCATATATTTT. Translating gives CASSLVLIGGSGNTIYF. V and J are TRBV7-9 and TRBJ1-3, with TRBD1 as a possible D gene (5 bases). Germline lookup yields CDR1 SEHNR and CDR2 FQNEAQ (reference sequence). This CDR3 region has 17 residues. Trimming shortened V by 1 base and J by 1 base, and 14 bases separated the two germline ends.

The gene calls are TRBV4-3 and TRBJ2-3; D may be TRBD1 (5 bases). Looked up from germline, CDR1 is LGHNA and CDR2 is YSLEER. Trimming pared 0 bases from V and 1 base from J, leaving 14 bases between. This CDR3 is 17 amino acids long. CDR3 in amino acids: CASSQEWSQGGTDTQYF. CDR3 coding DNA: TGCGCCAGCAGCCAAGAATGGTCGCAGGGTGGCACAGATACGCAGTATTTT.

The chain joins TRBV7-2 to TRBJ2-4; maybe TRBD2 (6 bases). The germline V gene has CDR1 SGHTA and CDR2 FQGNSA. V was trimmed by 4 bases and J by 1 base, leaving 14 bases between them. CDR3 size: 16 residues. The CDR3, as DNA: TGTGCCAGCAGCTACCTGGGGCGGGACGCCAAAAACATTCAGTACTTC. Protein sequence: CASSYLGRDAKNIQYF. The full variable domain, rest sourced from reference TRBV7-2 and TRBJ2-4, is GAGVSQSPSNKVTEKGKDVELRCDPISGHTALYWYRQSLGQGLEFLIYFQGNSAPDKSGLPSDRFSAERTGGSVSTLTIQRTQQEDSAVYLCASSYLGRDAKNIQYFGAGTRLSVL.

This clone was recorded only once. Written as DNA, the CDR3 is TGTGCCAGCAGCCAAGGTAGTTTCTTTAGCTCCTATAATTCACCCCTCCACTTT. This translates into CASSQGSFFSSYNSPLHF. The chain employs TRBV4-2 and TRBJ1-6; D is undetermined. The CDR3 is made up of 18 amino acids. Germline V lookup: CDR1 LGHNA, CDR2 YNFKEQ. The ends were cut back, 1 base at V and 0 bases at J, with 13 bases in the middle.

This rearrangement joins TRBV13 to TRBJ2-5, with 9 bases matching TRBD2. CDR1 and CDR2 from the germline V gene are PRHDT and FYEKMQ (reference sequence). After removal of 6 bases from V and 5 bases from J, the junction contained 7 bases not matched to a gene. The CDR3 runs 14 residues. The CDR3 loop is CASRTSSGGETQYF. Here the CDR3 DNA reads TGTGCCAGCAGAACCTCAAGCGGGGGGGAGACCCAGTACTTC.

The chain is built from TRBV12-5 and TRBJ2-3; TRBD2 might be the D (6 bases). Germline V gene data show CDR1 as LGHNT and CDR2 as FRNRAP. Trimming left V 2 bases short and J 6 bases short, with 15 bases between. The CDR3 runs to 15 residues. In DNA form, the CDR3 reads TGTGCTAGTGGTTTGTTACTGGACTATACGGATACGCAGTATTTT. Protein product: CASGLLLDYTDTQYF.

V usage is TRBV6-5 and J usage is TRBJ1-4, with TRBD1 matching over 8 bases. The J segment lost 4 bases and the V segment lost 4 bases, leaving 5 bases of the junction unmatched. CDR1 and CDR2 from the germline V gene are MNHEY and SVGAGI. CDR3 length: 15 residues. The CDR3 DNA is TGTGCCAGCAGTTTAACAGGGGGGGGTAATGAAAAACTGTTTTTT. It translates to CASSLTGGGNEKLFF.

The chain recombines TRBV4-2 with TRBJ2-5; 8 bases are shared with TRBD1. The V and J ends lost 1 base and 2 bases, in that order; junction bases with no gene match: 3. The CDR3 has 15 residues. Germline CDR1 and CDR2: LGHNA and YNFKEQ. CDR3 nucleotide sequence: TGTGCCAGCAGCCAAGCTCGGACAGGGCAAGAGACCCAGTACTTC. It is translated as CASSQARTGQETQYF.

J is TRBJ1-5 and V is TRBV2, with D maybe TRBD1 (6 bases). The CDR3 sequence is 14 residues long. V lost 5 bases and J lost 0, with 8 bases in between. From germline, CDR1 is SNHLY and CDR2 FYNNEI. The CDR3 DNA reads TGTGCCAGCAGTACAGGGATTAGCAATCAGCCCCAGCATTTT. It specifies CASSTGISNQPQHF. Filled out from reference TRBV2 and TRBJ1-5, the complete variable domain reads EPEVTQTPSHQVTQMGQEVILRCVPISNHLYFYWYRQILGQKVEFLVSFYNNEISEKSEIFDDQFSVERPDGSNFTLKIRSTKLEDSAMYFCASSTGISNQPQHFGDGTRLSIL.

The chain couples TRBV7-6 to TRBJ2-7; 9 bases agree with TRBD2. The CDR3 has 16 amino acids. Germline loops: CDR1 SGHVS, CDR2 FNYEAQ. V lost 1 base and J lost 2; bases outside the gene matches: 6. The CDR3 DNA sequence: TGTGCCAGCAGCTTAGAGCTAGCGGGGAGAACCTACGAGCAGTACTTC. Its translation is CASSLELAGRTYEQYF.

V and J are TRBV30 and TRBJ2-7; 7 nucleotides match TRBD1. Germline V gene sequence: CDR1 GTSNPN, CDR2 SVGIG (reference sequence). The CDR3 has 13 residues. V gave up 5 bases and J gave up 7 bases; unmatched junction bases: 11. The CDR3 spells CAWDRVGGREQYF. CDR3 DNA sequence: TGTGCCTGGGACAGGGTAGGAGGTAGAGAGCAGTACTTC. Complete variable domain (other parts from reference TRBV30 and TRBJ2-7): SQTIHQWPATLVQPVGSPLSLECTVEGTSNPNLYWYRQAAGRGLQLLFYSVGIGQISSEVPQNLSASRPQDRQFILSSKKLLLSDSGFYLCAWDRVGGREQYFGPGTRLTVT.